These 19 T cell receptor beta chains came from one sample sequenced in a study of CD8 T cells in ankylosing spondylitis (dated by TCRdb to the late 2010s). Summary of the overall study and its limitations: A TCR beta motif made up of several highly homologous amino acid variants appeared to be characteristic of blood from ankylosing spondylitis patients.

The receptor library was made with 5' RACE. The sequencer listed for this sample is Illumina HiSeq 2500. TCRdb took the public reads, trimmed them with fastp at Q25, ran MiXCR for clone calling and kept in-frame beta chains. Identical CDR3 proteins give one entry, which carries the most common genes and DNA. The sample table contains about 510,000 distinct CDR3 sequences; only one count was recorded for roughly 5.2% of them. The ten largest clones add up to approximately 3.5% of the sample. Their antigen targets remain unknown. The sequenced sample consisted of blood, either unsorted or a sorted T cell fraction (not recorded which). These receptors were taken from a male donor with ankylosing spondylitis.

This clonotype was found many times. This chain links TRBV7-6 with TRBJ2-1, with D possibly TRBD1 on 5 matching bases. Germline CDR1 reads SGHVS; CDR2 reads FNYEAQ. The CDR3 is 16 amino acids. The ends were cut back, 5 bases at V and 3 bases at J, with 17 bases in the middle. CDR3 nucleotide sequence: TGTGCCAGCAGCGCCGAGGACATCTTTCTCTACAATGAGCAGTTCTTC. Translation: CASSAEDIFLYNEQFF.

This clonotype has a count of ten or more. The V call is TRBV28, the J call TRBJ2-7; TRBD1 matches at 8 bases. There are 13 residues in the CDR3. Germline values: CDR1 MDHEN, CDR2 SYDVKM. The junction had 5 bases not matched to a gene; V was cut back by 4 bases and J by 6 bases. The CDR3 loop is CASSSGQGGEQYF. In nucleotides, the CDR3 is TGTGCCAGCAGTTCCGGACAGGGAGGCGAGCAGTACTTC.

This clonotype was found many times. The genes are TRBV5-1 and TRBJ2-7; 7 nucleotides align to TRBD1. The germline gives CDR1 SGHRS, CDR2 YFSETQ. This CDR3 is 14 amino acids long. V lost 4 bases to trimming and J lost 2 bases; unmatched junction nucleotides: 6. The CDR3 is CASSTRQGAYEQYF. CDR3 DNA: TGCGCCAGCAGCACCAGACAGGGCGCCTACGAGCAGTACTTC.

This clonotype appeared many times. The rearrangement links TRBV30 to TRBJ1-3, with D unresolved. V was clipped by 2 bases and J by 0 bases, with 8 bases between them. Germline-derived CDR1 and CDR2 are GTSNPN and SVGIG (reference sequence). The CDR3 length is 14 residues. CDR3 residues: CAWSSGNSGNTIYF. The CDR3 region has the DNA TGTGCCTGGAGTTCGGGTAACTCTGGAAACACCATATATTTT.

This clonotype has a count of ten or more. This rearrangement joins TRBV29-1 to TRBJ2-7; D may correspond to TRBD1 or TRBD2 (7 bases each). The length of the CDR3 is 14 residues. Trimming took off 5 bases at V and 4 bases at J, with 18 bases between the two ends. Germline assignment: CDR1 SQVTM and CDR2 ANQGSEA. CDR3 DNA: TGCAGCGTTCGCAGGGGGGGCCTTCGGTACGAGCAGTACTTC. It codes for CSVRRGGLRYEQYF.

This clonotype was picked up many times. The J gene is TRBJ1-2, the V gene TRBV5-6; TRBD1 might be the D (5 bases). The CDR3 extends over 12 amino acids. Germline V gene sequence: CDR1 SGHDT, CDR2 YYEEEE. V was trimmed by 1 base and J by 8 bases, leaving 9 bases between them. The CDR3 DNA is TGTGCCAGCAGCTTGCCGGGGCTCGGCTACACCTTC. This sequence encodes CASSLPGLGYTF.

This clonotype was detected many times. The rearrangement uses TRBV7-2 and TRBJ2-1; D ambiguous. The CDR3 runs to 14 residues. Germline CDR1 reads SGHTA; CDR2 reads FQGNSA. Trimming took 3 bases from V and 3 from J, leaving 9 bases between them. The CDR3 sequence: CASSLGTRYNEQFF. CDR3 in DNA: TGTGCCAGCAGCTTGGGAACTCGCTACAATGAGCAGTTCTTC. Full variable domain (rest looked up from reference TRBV7-2 and TRBJ2-1): GAGVSQSPSNKVTEKGKDVELRCDPISGHTALYWYRQSLGQGLEFLIYFQGNSAPDKSGLPSDRFSAERTGGSVSTLTIQRTQQEDSAVYLCASSLGTRYNEQFFGPGTRLTVL.

This clonotype was observed a few times. V is TRBV7-9 and J is TRBJ2-1, with a tentative D call TRBD1 (6 bases). Germline V CDR1 and CDR2: SEHNR, FQNEAQ (reference sequence). Trimming removed 5 bases at V and 3 bases at J, with 11 bases between. The CDR3 extends over 14 amino acids. The CDR3 reads CASSTLTGYNEQFF. The DNA of the CDR3 is TGTGCCAGCAGCACCTTGACAGGCTACAATGAGCAGTTCTTC.

This clonotype was counted ten times or more. The chain uses TRBV20-1 and TRBJ2-1, with 10 bases matching TRBD2. With 2 bases clipped from V and 9 bases from J, the junction kept 7 bases outside the gene matches. Germline loops: CDR1 DFQATT, CDR2 SNEGSKA (reference sequence). CDR3 length equals 14 residues. CDR3 loop: CSARTGTSDIEQFF. For the CDR3, the DNA is TGCAGTGCTAGAACCGGGACTAGCGACATTGAGCAGTTCTTC.

This clonotype was counted ten times or more. V and J are TRBV9 and TRBJ2-5; D perhaps matches TRBD1 (5 bases). Germline values: CDR1 SGDLS, CDR2 YYNGEE. V lost 6 bases, J lost 3 bases, and 18 bases lay in between. The length of the CDR3 is 15 residues. CDR3 sequence (DNA): TGTGCCAGCACCCGTAGGGGCAGGGAAAAAGAGACCCAGTACTTC. Translated: CASTRRGREKETQYF.

Many counts were recorded for this clonotype. The chain recombines TRBV7-2 with TRBJ1-1; D is uncertain. Trimming left V 1 base short and J 8 bases short, with 8 bases between. The CDR3 has 12 amino acids. CDR1 is SGHTA, CDR2 FQGNSA, per germline. The CDR3: CASSLGSREAFF. In nucleotides, the CDR3 is TGTGCCAGCAGCTTAGGGTCCAGAGAAGCTTTCTTT.

This clonotype was seen ten or more times. The gene calls are TRBV27 and TRBJ1-6; D remains unclear. V was clipped by 3 bases and J by 8 bases, with 11 bases between them. Germline-derived CDR1 and CDR2 are MNHEY and SMNVEV (reference sequence). This CDR3 is built from 14 residues. The CDR3 spells CASSFYPEHSPLHF. DNA of the CDR3: TGTGCCAGCAGTTTTTACCCGGAGCATTCACCCCTCCACTTT.

This clonotype was observed many times. The chain employs TRBV12-3 or TRBV12-4 and TRBJ2-3; D perhaps matches TRBD1 (6 bases). The CDR3 consists of 14 residues. Trimming took off 2 bases at V and 2 bases at J, with 8 bases between the two ends. CDR3 sequence reads: CASSLWDNTDTQYF. The CDR3 nucleotides read TGTGCCAGCAGTTTATGGGACAACACAGATACGCAGTATTTT.

This clonotype was counted at least ten times. The chain links TRBV6-5 to TRBJ1-2; tentative D call: TRBD1 (5 bases). This CDR3 is 13 amino acids long. V gave up 2 bases and J gave up 7 bases, with 11 bases separating them. Looked up from germline, CDR1 is MNHEY and CDR2 is SVGAGI. The chain's CDR3 is CASSYTVGGGYTF. For the CDR3, the DNA is TGTGCCAGCAGTTACACGGTCGGGGGTGGCTACACCTTC.

The rearrangement links TRBV29-1 to TRBJ1-1; D is unclear. Germline V lookup: CDR1 SQVTM, CDR2 ANQGSEA. V was shortened by 2 bases and J by 6 bases, with 7 bases between the two germline ends. The CDR3 spans 11 residues. The CDR3 here is CSVENGPEAFF. CDR3 DNA sequence: TGCAGCGTTGAAAATGGGCCTGAAGCTTTCTTT.

This clonotype was counted at least ten times. J is TRBJ2-7 and V is TRBV15; no reliable D call. Germline lookup yields CDR1 LNHNV and CDR2 YYDKDF (reference sequence). The CDR3 contains 13 residues. The V and J ends lost 3 bases and 6 bases respectively, with 12 bases between them. The CDR3: CATSSARGSEQYF. Here the CDR3 DNA reads TGTGCCACCAGCAGCGCCCGCGGTAGCGAGCAGTACTTC.

This clonotype was detected many times. V gene TRBV9 combines with J gene TRBJ2-7; tentatively, D is TRBD1 or TRBD2 (5 bases each). This CDR3 is 12 amino acids long. The germline gives CDR1 SGDLS, CDR2 YYNGEE. Deletions cut 3 bases from V and 3 bases from J, with 7 bases between. CDR3 sequence (DNA): TGTGCCAGCAGCGCGGGGCTCTACGAGCAGTACTTC. Residues: CASSAGLYEQYF.

The J gene is TRBJ1-2, the V gene TRBV6-1, with 7 bases aligning to TRBD1. J gave up 7 bases and V 5 bases, and 16 bases lay outside the gene matches. Germline loops: CDR1 MNHNS, CDR2 SASEGT. The CDR3 extends over 16 amino acids. CDR3 DNA sequence: TGTGCCAGCAGTAGGGGGCTTGGGATCTTGAGTGGTGGCTACACCTTC. Protein sequence: CASSRGLGILSGGYTF.

This clonotype was observed many times. J is TRBJ1-5 and V is TRBV12-3 or TRBV12-4; TRBD1 agrees at 9 bases. With 5 bases clipped from V and 2 bases from J, the junction kept 4 bases outside the gene matches. CDR3 length: 15 residues. The CDR3 region has the DNA TGTGCCAGCAGTCCCCGGGACAGGGGCAATCAGCCCCAGCATTTT. It encodes CASSPRDRGNQPQHF.